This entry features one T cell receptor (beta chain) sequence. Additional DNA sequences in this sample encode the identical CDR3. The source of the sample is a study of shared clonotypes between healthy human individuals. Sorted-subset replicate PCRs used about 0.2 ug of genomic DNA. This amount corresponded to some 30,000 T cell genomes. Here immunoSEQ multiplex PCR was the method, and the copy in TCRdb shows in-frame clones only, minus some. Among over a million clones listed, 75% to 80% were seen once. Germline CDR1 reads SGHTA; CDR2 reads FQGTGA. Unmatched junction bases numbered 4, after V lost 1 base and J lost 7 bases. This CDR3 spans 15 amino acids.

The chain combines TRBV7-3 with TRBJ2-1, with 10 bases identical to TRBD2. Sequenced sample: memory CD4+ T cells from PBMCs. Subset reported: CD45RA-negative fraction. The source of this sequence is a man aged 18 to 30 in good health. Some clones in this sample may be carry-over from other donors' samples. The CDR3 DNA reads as TGTGCCAGCAGCTTAAGTCTAGCGGGAGTAAATGAGCAGTTCTTC. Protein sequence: CASSLSLAGVNEQFF.